The subject of this entry is one TCR beta chain. The sample is drawn from a study of T cell changes during pregnancy in multiple sclerosis. This CDR3 region has 20 residues. CDR1 and CDR2 (germline): SNHLY, FYNNEI. V shed 6 bases and J shed 1 base, with 25 bases lying between them. Sequenced by immunoSEQ multiplex PCR; TCRdb stores in-frame clones only, minus some. Here the sample spans 79,000 or so clones, less than 90% being singletons. The clonotype comes from a female donor with multiple sclerosis, enrolled in a pregnancy study. V and J are TRBV2 and TRBJ2-6; D is possibly TRBD1 (5 bases). This material consisted of peripheral blood, taken before pregnancy. In DNA, the CDR3 is TGTGCCAGCAGCCCCAGCGAAGGGGTAAGGATAAGGTCTGGGGCCAACGTCCTGACTTTC. It translates to CASSPSEGVRIRSGANVLTF.